The T cell receptor (beta chain) under discussion was sequenced for a study of beta chain features in type 1 diabetes. Expressed TCRB transcripts were sequenced because the entire RNA isolate underwent reverse transcription. Produced via immunoSEQ multiplex PCR; TCRdb's table is partial and in-frame only. The sample lists a few hundred thousand clones; approximately 16% were seen once. Notes on the study in general: Shortening that was moderate but significant affected the TCRB CDR3s of Type 1 diabetes patients in all four CD4+ subsets.

Note on this clone: Its target is not known.

Sequencing was done on a sample of naive CD4+ T cells from blood. The source is a man younger than 40 with type 1 diabetes.

DNA for the CDR3: TGTGCCAGCAGCCCACCCCCCCTGAACACTGAAGCTTTCTTT. The encoded protein is CASSPPPLNTEAFF. V usage is TRBV7-2 and J usage is TRBJ1-1; no clear D. Germline V gene lookup returns CDR1 SGHTA and CDR2 FQGNSA. Trimming removed 5 bases from V and 0 bases from J, with 10 bases in between. The CDR3 is made up of 14 amino acids.